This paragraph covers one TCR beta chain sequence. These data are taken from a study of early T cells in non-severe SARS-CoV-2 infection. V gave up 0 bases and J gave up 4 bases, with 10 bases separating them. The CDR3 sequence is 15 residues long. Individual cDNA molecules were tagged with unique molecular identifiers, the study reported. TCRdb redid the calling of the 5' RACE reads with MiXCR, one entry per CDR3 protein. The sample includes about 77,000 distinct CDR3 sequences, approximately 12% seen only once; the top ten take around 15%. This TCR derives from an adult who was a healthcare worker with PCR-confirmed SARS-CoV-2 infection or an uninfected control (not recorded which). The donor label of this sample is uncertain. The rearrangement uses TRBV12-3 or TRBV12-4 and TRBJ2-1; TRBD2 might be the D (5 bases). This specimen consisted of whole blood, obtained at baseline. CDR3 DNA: TGTGCCAGCAGTTTAGCCGGGATTTCATACAATGAGCAGTTCTTC. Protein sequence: CASSLAGISYNEQFF.